This paragraph reports one T cell receptor (beta chain). Antigen specificity is unknown. The data are from a study of immune cell composition in non-small cell lung cancer. Germline V gene sequence: CDR1 SGHRS, CDR2 YFSETQ. V gave up 2 bases and J gave up 4 bases; unmatched junction bases: 5. This CDR3 is 15 amino acids long. General study findings and limits: Adenocarcinomas with higher top tumour-associated clone frequency had more reactive TILs.

Generated by immunoSEQ multiplex PCR, the TCRdb table keeps only in-frame clones and is missing some. The table has 11,000 to 15,000 clones, around 75% seen once; the top ten hold approximately 14%. The sequencing input was lung tumor tissue. V gene TRBV5-1 combines with J gene TRBJ2-3; 9 bases agree with TRBD2. The TCR sequence derives from a human donor with non-small cell lung cancer. The CDR3, as DNA: TGCGCCAGCAGCTTAGCGGGGGGCCCCTCAGATACGCAGTATTTT. Protein sequence: CASSLAGGPSDTQYF.